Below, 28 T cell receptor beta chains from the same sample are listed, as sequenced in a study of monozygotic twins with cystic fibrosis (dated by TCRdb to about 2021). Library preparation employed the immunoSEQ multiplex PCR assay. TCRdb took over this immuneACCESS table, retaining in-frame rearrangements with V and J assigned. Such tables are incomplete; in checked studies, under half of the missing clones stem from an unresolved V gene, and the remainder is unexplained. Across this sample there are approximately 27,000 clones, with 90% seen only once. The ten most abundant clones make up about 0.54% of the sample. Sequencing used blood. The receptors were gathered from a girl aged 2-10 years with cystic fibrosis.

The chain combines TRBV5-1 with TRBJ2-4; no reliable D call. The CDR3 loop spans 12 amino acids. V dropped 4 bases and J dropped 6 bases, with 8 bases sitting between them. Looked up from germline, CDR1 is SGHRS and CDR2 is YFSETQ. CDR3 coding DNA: TGCGCCAGCAGCGGCGCAGGAAACATTCAGTACTTC. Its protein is CASSGAGNIQYF.

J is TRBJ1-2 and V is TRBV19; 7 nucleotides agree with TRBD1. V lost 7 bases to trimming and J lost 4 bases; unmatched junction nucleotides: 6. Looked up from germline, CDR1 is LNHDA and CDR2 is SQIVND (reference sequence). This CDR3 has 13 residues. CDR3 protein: CASTRTGLYGYTF. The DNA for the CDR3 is TGTGCCAGTACCAGGACAGGCCTCTATGGCTACACCTTC.

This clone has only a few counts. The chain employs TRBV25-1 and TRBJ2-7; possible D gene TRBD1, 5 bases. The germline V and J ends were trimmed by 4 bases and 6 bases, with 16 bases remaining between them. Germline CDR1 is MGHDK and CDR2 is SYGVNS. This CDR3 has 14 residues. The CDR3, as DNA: TGTGCCAGCAGTGCCACAGGAGCCGCCGGCGAGCAGTACTTC. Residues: CASSATGAAGEQYF.

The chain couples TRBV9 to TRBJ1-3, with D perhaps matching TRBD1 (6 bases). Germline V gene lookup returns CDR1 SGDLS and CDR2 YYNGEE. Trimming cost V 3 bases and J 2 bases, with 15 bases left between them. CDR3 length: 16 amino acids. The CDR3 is CASSDRQEVTGNTIYF. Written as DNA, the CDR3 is TGTGCCAGCAGCGACCGACAGGAGGTAACTGGAAACACCATATATTTT.

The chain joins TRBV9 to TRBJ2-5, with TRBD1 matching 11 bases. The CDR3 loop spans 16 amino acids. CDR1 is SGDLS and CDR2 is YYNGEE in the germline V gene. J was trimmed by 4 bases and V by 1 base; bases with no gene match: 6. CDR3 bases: TGTGCCAGCAGCGTATCCGGACAGGGGGCCGGAGAGACCCAGTACTTC. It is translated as CASSVSGQGAGETQYF.

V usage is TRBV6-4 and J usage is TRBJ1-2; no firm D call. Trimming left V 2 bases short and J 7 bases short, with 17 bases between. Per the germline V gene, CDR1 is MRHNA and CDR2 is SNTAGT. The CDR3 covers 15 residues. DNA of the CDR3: TGTGCCAGCAGTGACGTGGGGAAGGGAGTAAGTGGCTACACCTTC. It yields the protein CASSDVGKGVSGYTF.

CDR3 amino acids: CASSPRTGNYEQYF. The CDR3 DNA sequence: TGTGCCAGCTCACCAAGGACAGGAAACTACGAGCAGTACTTC. The rearrangement joins TRBV18 to TRBJ2-7, with 7 positions matching TRBD1. With 2 bases clipped from V and 3 bases from J, the junction kept 4 bases outside the gene matches. The CDR3 runs to 14 residues. Germline values: CDR1 KGHSH, CDR2 LQKENI.

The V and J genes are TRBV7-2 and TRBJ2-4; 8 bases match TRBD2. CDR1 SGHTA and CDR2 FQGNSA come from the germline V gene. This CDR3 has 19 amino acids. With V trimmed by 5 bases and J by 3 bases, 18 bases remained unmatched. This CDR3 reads CASSPGGRGGTTRKNIQYF. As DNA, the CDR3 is TGTGCCAGCAGCCCGGGAGGTCGGGGGGGGACCACCCGCAAAAACATTCAGTACTTC.

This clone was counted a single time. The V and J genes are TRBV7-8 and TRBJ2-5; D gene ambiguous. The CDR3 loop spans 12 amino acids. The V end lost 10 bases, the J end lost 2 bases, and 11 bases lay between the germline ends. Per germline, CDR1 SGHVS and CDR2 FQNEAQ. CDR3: CATLGRQETQYF. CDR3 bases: TGTGCCACCCTAGGGCGTCAAGAGACCCAGTACTTC.

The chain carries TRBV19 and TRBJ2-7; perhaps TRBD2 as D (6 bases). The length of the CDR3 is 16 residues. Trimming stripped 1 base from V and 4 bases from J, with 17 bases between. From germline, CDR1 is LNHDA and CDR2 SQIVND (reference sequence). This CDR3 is CASSIGPGLALYEQYF. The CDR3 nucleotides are TGTGCCAGTAGTATAGGACCGGGACTTGCCCTTTACGAGCAGTACTTC.

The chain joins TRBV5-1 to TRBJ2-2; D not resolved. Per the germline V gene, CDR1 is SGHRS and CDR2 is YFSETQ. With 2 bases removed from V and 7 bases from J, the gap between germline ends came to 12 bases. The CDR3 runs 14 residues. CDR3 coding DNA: TGCGCCAGCAGCTTCCAGGACCTTTACGGGGAGCTGTTTTTT. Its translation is CASSFQDLYGELFF.

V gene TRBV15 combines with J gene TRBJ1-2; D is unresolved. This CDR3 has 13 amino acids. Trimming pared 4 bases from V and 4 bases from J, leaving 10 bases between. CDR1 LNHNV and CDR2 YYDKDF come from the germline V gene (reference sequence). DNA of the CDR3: TGTGCCACCAGCACGGGTCGCTCCTATGGCTACACCTTC. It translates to CATSTGRSYGYTF.

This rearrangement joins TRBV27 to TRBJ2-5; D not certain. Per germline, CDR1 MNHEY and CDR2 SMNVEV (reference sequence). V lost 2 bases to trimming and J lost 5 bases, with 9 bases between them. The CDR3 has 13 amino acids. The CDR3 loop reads CASSLRQDETQYF. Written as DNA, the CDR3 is TGTGCCAGCAGTTTACGCCAAGATGAGACCCAGTACTTC.

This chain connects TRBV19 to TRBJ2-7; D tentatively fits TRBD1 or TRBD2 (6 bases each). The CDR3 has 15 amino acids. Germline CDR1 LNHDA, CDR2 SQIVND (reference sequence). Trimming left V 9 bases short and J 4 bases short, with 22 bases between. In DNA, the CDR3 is TGTGCCAGCGTCGGACAGCCTCGGGGGAAATACGAGCAGTACTTC. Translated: CASVGQPRGKYEQYF.

CDR3 in amino acids: CASSYSTEGWGELFF. Written as DNA, the CDR3 is TGTGCCAGCAGTTACTCGACGGAGGGTTGGGGGGAGCTGTTTTTT. The chain has TRBV6-5 and TRBJ2-2; D might be TRBD2 (6 bases). Germline CDR1 is MNHEY and CDR2 is SVGAGI. This CDR3 has 15 amino acids. Trimming took 0 bases from V and 8 from J, leaving 13 bases between them.

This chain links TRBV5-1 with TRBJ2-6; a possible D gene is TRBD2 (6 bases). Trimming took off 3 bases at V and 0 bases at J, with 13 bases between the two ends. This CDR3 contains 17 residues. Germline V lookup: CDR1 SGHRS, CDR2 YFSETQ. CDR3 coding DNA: TGCGCCAGCAGCTCGGGGACTCCCAGCTCTGGGGCCAACGTCCTGACTTTC. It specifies CASSSGTPSSGANVLTF.

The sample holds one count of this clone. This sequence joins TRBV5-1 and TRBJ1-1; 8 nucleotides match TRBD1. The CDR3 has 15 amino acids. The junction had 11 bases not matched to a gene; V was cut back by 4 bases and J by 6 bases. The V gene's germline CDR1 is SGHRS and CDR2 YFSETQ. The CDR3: CASSGDRWASAEAFF. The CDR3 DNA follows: TGCGCCAGCAGCGGGGACAGGTGGGCTTCCGCTGAAGCTTTCTTT.

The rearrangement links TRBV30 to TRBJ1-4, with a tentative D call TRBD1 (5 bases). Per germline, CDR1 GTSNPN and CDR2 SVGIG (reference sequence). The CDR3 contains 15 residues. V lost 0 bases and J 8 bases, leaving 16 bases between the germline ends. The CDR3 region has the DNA TGTGCCTGGAGTGTTACTTTGGGAGGGGACGAAAAACTGTTTTTT. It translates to CAWSVTLGGDEKLFF.

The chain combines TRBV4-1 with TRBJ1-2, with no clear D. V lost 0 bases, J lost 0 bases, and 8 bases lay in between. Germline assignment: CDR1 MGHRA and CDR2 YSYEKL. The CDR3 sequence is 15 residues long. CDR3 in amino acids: CASSQDPRTNYGYTF. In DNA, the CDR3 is TGCGCCAGCAGCCAAGACCCCAGGACTAACTATGGCTACACCTTC.

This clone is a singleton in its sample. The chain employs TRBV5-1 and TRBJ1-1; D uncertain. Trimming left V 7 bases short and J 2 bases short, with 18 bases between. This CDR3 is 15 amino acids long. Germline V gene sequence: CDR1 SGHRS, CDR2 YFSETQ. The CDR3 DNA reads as TGCGCCAGCCAGCCATTGGGTGGGGTAAACACTGAAGCTTTCTTT. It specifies CASQPLGGVNTEAFF.

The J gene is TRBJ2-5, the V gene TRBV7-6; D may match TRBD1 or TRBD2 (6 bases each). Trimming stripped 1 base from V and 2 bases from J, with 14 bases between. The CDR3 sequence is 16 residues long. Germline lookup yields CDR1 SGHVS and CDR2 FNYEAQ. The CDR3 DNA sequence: TGTGCCAGCAGCTTAGGGGGGGCAGGCGGGCAAGAGACCCAGTACTTC. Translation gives CASSLGGAGGQETQYF.

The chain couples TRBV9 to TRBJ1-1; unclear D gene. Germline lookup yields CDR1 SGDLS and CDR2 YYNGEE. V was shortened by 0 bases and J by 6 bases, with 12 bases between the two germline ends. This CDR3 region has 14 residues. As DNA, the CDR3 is TGTGCCAGCAGCGTAGTGGCCCCTTGGGCTGAAGCTTTCTTT. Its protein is CASSVVAPWAEAFF.

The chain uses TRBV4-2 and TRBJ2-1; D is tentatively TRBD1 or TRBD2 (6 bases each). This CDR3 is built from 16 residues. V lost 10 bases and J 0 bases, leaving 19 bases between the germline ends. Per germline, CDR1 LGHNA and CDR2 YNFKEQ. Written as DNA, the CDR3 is TGTGCCACCCAGCCTGAGGGGGGAACCTCCTACAATGAGCAGTTCTTC. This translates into CATQPEGGTSYNEQFF.

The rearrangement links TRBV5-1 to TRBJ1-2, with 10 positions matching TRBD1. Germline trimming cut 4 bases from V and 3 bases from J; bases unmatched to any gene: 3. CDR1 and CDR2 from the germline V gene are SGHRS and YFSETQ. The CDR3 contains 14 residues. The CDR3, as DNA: TGCGCCAGCAGCCCGACAGGGGGCGACTATGGCTACACCTTC. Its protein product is CASSPTGGDYGYTF.

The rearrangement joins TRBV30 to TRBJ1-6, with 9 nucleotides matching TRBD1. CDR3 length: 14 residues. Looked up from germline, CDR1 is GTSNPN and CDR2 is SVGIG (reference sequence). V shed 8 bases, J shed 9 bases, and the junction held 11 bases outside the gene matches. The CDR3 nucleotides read TGTGCCCTCCACGGGACAGGGACGGGTTCACCCCTCCACTTT. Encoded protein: CALHGTGTGSPLHF.

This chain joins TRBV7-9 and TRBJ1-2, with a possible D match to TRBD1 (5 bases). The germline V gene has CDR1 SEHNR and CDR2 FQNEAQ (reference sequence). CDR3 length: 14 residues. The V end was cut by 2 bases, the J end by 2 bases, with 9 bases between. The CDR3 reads CASSLSTGNYGYTF. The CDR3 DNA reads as TGTGCCAGCAGCTTAAGTACAGGAAACTATGGCTACACCTTC.

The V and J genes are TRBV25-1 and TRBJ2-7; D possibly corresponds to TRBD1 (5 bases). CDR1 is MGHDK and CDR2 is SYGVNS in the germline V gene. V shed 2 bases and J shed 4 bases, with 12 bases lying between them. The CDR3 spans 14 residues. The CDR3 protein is CASSEMQGPYEQYF. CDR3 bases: TGTGCCAGCAGTGAAATGCAGGGTCCGTACGAGCAGTACTTC.

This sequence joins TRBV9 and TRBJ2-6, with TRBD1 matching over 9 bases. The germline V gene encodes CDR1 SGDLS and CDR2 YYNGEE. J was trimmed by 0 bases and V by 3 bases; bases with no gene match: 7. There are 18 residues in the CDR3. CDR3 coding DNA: TGTGCCAGCAGCGGGACAGGGGCTAAAATCTCTGGGGCCAACGTCCTGACTTTC. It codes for CASSGTGAKISGANVLTF.